The 13 T cell receptor beta chains presented below share a single source sample, sequenced in a study of post-analysis software for immune sequencing data. Study results and caveats: Elevated frequency relative to controls characterized roughly 5 TRBV segments in patients, TRBV5-6, TRBV5-1 and TRBV20-1 among them.

The antigens these receptors bind are not known. Sequencing libraries made from TCR beta cDNA carried unique molecular identifiers. TCRdb passed the PCR reads through MiXCR, listing each CDR3 protein once. The sample has 700,000 to 900,000 distinct CDR3 sequences, about half seen once. Sequencing was done on a sample of blood. Source of these receptors: a girl aged 10 to 17 with multiple sclerosis.

This sequence joins TRBV12-3 or TRBV12-4 and TRBJ2-7; 9 nucleotides match TRBD2. Trimming cost V 3 bases and J 3 bases; bases outside gene matches: 12. CDR3 size: 17 residues. Here the CDR3 DNA reads TGTGCCAGCAGTTTCCTAGCGGGACATTCTAAATACTACGAGCAGTACTTC. Protein: CASSFLAGHSKYYEQYF.

V and J are TRBV10-3 and TRBJ2-3; TRBD1 might be the D (6 bases). Trimming removed 5 bases from V and 1 base from J, with 16 bases in between. CDR1 is ENHRY and CDR2 is SYGVKD in the germline V gene. There are 16 residues in the CDR3. In DNA form, the CDR3 reads TGTGCCATCAGTCAGGACAGTCCGGGTGGCACAGATACGCAGTATTTT. Its translation: CAISQDSPGGTDTQYF.

The V gene is TRBV7-6, the J gene TRBJ1-4; 9 nucleotides align to TRBD1. From germline, CDR1 is SGHVS and CDR2 FNYEAQ. CDR3 size: 15 residues. Trimming took 5 bases from V and 8 from J; bases not matched to a gene: 9. Here the CDR3 reads CASSDGQGNGEKLFF. CDR3 nucleotide sequence: TGTGCCAGCAGCGATGGACAGGGGAACGGGGAAAAACTGTTTTTT.

The V and J genes are TRBV2 and TRBJ2-1; TRBD2 agrees at 7 bases. The CDR3 runs to 15 residues. Trimming cost V 6 bases and J 1 base; bases outside gene matches: 6. The V gene's germline CDR1 is SNHLY and CDR2 FYNNEI. CDR3 sequence (DNA): TGTGCCAGCAGCTACCTAGCGGATTCCTACAATGAGCAGTTCTTC. Amino acids: CASSYLADSYNEQFF.

This clonotype was recorded at least ten times. One end of the junction fails to match germline, which may point to a read error. The gene calls are TRBV5-1 and TRBJ2-6; D unresolved. The CDR3 spans 14 residues. Germline CDR1 and CDR2: SGHRS and YFSETQ. The CDR3 nucleotides are TGTGCCAGCAGTTCGTCCTCTGGGGCCAACGTCCTGACTTTC. Its protein is CASSSSSGANVLTF.

This chain uses TRBV20-1 with TRBJ2-1; a possible D gene is TRBD2 (5 bases). CDR1 is DFQATT, CDR2 SNEGSKA, per germline (reference sequence). The CDR3 has 13 residues. Trimming pared 3 bases from V and 8 bases from J, leaving 14 bases between. CDR3 DNA: TGCAGTGCTAGCGACCTTCTAGCTGATGAGCAGTTCTTC. This gives the protein CSASDLLADEQFF.

The rearrangement uses TRBV12-3 or TRBV12-4 and TRBJ2-2; D uncertain. V dropped 6 bases and J dropped 2 bases, with 10 bases sitting between them. The CDR3 is 14 residues long. CDR3 in amino acids: CASRPPFNTGELFF. CDR3 DNA sequence: TGTGCCAGCAGGCCCCCTTTTAACACCGGGGAGCTGTTTTTT.

This clonotype has more than one count but fewer than ten. Being one base from a much bigger clone, this may be a read error. The rearrangement joins TRBV7-6 to TRBJ1-2; D gene uncertain. Germline loops: CDR1 SGHVS, CDR2 FNYEAQ. V gave up 5 bases and J gave up 3 bases, with 10 bases separating them. The CDR3 consists of 13 residues. As DNA, the CDR3 is TGTGCCAGCAGCCCGGACGGAGACTATGGCTACACCTTC. Translation gives CASSPDGDYGYTF.

This clonotype was found a few times. This chain connects TRBV11-2 to TRBJ2-3; D perhaps matches TRBD2 (5 bases). Germline CDR1 SGHAT, CDR2 FQNNGV. V dropped 2 bases and J dropped 2 bases, with 17 bases sitting between them. This CDR3 has 17 residues. This CDR3 is CASSLQRTAFSTDTQYF. The CDR3 DNA follows: TGTGCCAGCAGCTTACAGAGGACTGCCTTCTCCACAGATACGCAGTATTTT.

The chain carries TRBV6-1 and TRBJ2-5; 7 bases are shared with TRBD1. The last part of the DNA fits TRBJ2-7 better; the J call may be wrong. CDR1 and CDR2 (germline): MNHNS, SASEGT. The CDR3 has 13 amino acids. This chain's CDR3 is CASSGQQGYEQYF. CDR3 coding DNA: TGTGCCAGCAGTGGACAACAGGGGTACGAGCAGTACTTC.

This chain connects TRBV29-1 to TRBJ2-3, with 9 bases lining up with TRBD2. Trimming at V came to 3 bases and at J to 0 bases, leaving 7 bases not matched to a gene. Per germline, CDR1 SQVTM and CDR2 ANQGSEA. The CDR3 consists of 16 residues. CDR3 nucleotide sequence: TGCAGCGTTGACAGCGGGAGGAAGGTTAGCACAGATACGCAGTATTTT. It codes for CSVDSGRKVSTDTQYF.

This clonotype has just a few counts. The chain has TRBV15 and TRBJ2-3; 7 nucleotides match TRBD2. With 2 bases clipped from V and 1 base from J, the junction kept 3 bases outside the gene matches. CDR3 length: 15 residues. Germline V CDR1 and CDR2: LNHNV, YYDKDF (reference sequence). The CDR3 nucleotides read TGTGCCACCAGCAGAATGACTAGCCGCACAGATACGCAGTATTTT. It codes for CATSRMTSRTDTQYF.

The rearrangement joins TRBV20-1 to TRBJ2-1, with D hard to call. V gave up 1 base and J gave up 6 bases, with 4 bases separating them. The length of the CDR3 is 11 residues. Per the germline V gene, CDR1 is DFQATT and CDR2 is SNEGSKA (reference sequence). The CDR3 sequence is CSARGINEQFF. The CDR3 DNA is TGCAGTGCTAGAGGAATCAATGAGCAGTTCTTC.